The entry that follows covers one T cell receptor beta chain sequence. Antigen specificity is unknown. The V end lost 3 bases, the J end lost 1 base, and 7 bases lay between the germline ends. CDR1 and CDR2 from the germline V gene are SQVTM and ANQGSEA. The CDR3 runs to 13 residues. These data are taken from a study of cytomegalovirus exposure and HLA in healthy donors. Study observations and caveats: CMV serostatus alone was available as immune exposure information. Productive status was seen about 87% or about 30% of the time for most TCR beta V segments in an earlier analysis. It was confirmed in vitro that three of the CMV-associated chains were specific for CMV antigens.

This PCR relied on a set of 60 Vbeta primers and 13 Jbeta primers. Method: immunoSEQ multiplex PCR; TCRdb's copy keeps in-frame clones and lacks some. The sample comprises around 160,000 clones, around 86% of which are singletons, and about 3.8% rests with the top ten. The genes are TRBV29-1 and TRBJ1-3; no clear D gene. The origin of this receptor is a man in his fifties in good health and CMV-seropositive. The sequenced material came from PBMCs. CDR3 in amino acids: CSVESVSGNTIYF. In nucleotides, the CDR3 is TGCAGCGTTGAGAGTGTTTCTGGAAACACCATATATTTT.